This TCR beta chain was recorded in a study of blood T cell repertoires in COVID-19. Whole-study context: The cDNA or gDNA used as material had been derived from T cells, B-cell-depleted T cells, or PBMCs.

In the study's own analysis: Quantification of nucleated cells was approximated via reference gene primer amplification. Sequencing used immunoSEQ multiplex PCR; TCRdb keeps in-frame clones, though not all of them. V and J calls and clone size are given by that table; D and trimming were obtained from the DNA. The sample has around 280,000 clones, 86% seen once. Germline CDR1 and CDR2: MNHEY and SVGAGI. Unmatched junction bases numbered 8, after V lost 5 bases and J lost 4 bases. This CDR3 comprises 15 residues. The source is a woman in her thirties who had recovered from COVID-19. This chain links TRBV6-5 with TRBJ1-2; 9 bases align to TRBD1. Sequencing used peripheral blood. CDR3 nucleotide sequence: TGTGCCAGCAGTCCAACAGGGGGCAGAAGCTATGGCTACACCTTC. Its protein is CASSPTGGRSYGYTF.